This is a list of T cell receptor beta chains from one sample in a study of blood T cell repertoires in COVID-19. Only in-frame clones appear in the TCRdb table, and some are missing; sequencing was by immunoSEQ multiplex PCR. The table records 23,000 or so clones, roughly 80% of them present only once. The sequenced sample consisted of peripheral blood. The receptors were gathered from a human donor in a cohort sampled during active COVID-19. CDR3s include the opening cysteine and the closing phenylalanine or tryptophan. The order of the fields is J gene, V gene, D gene, clone size, CDR3 protein, CDR3 DNA. D genes are given only for firm matches. The size entry is marked missing in some rows and otherwise reads once, few, many or a size class.

J: TRBJ1-2; V: TRBV12-3/TRBV12-4; D: -; size: -; CDR3: CASSLASRVGYTF; DNA: TGTGCCAGCAGTTTAGCATCCCGGGTGGGCTACACCTTC
J: TRBJ1-6; V: TRBV2; D: -; size: -; CDR3: CASVWGVSYNSPLHF; DNA: TGTGCCAGCGTCTGGGGGGTTTCCTATAATTCACCCCTCCACTTT
J: TRBJ1-2; V: TRBV7-8; D: TRBD1; size: once; CDR3: CASSPGTGGGGYTF; DNA: TGTGCCAGCAGCCCAGGGACAGGGGGCGGGGGCTACACCTTC
J: TRBJ2-7; V: TRBV5-4; D: TRBD1; size: medium-sized; CDR3: CASSLHGTGVYEQYF; DNA: TGTGCCAGCAGCCTCCACGGGACAGGGGTATACGAGCAGTACTTC
J: TRBJ1-2; V: TRBV30; D: TRBD1; size: -; CDR3: CAWQALQGANYGYTF; DNA: TGTGCCTGGCAAGCTCTACAGGGGGCAAACTATGGCTACACCTTC
J: TRBJ2-1; V: TRBV6-5; D: -; size: -; CDR3: CASSYVPKHNEQFF; DNA: TGTGCCAGCAGTTACGTCCCTAAACACAATGAGCAGTTCTTC
J: TRBJ1-2; V: TRBV29-1; D: -; size: -; CDR3: CSVTGSGGYTF; DNA: TGCAGCGTCACAGGGTCCGGTGGCTACACCTTC
J: TRBJ2-2; V: TRBV18; D: TRBD1; size: -; CDR3: CASSPGQGNTGELFF; DNA: TGTGCCAGCTCGCCTGGACAGGGGAACACCGGGGAGCTGTTTTTT
J: TRBJ1-1; V: TRBV27; D: -; size: -; CDR3: CASSLGRNTEAFF; DNA: TGTGCCAGCAGTTTAGGCAGAAACACTGAAGCTTTCTTT
J: TRBJ1-5; V: TRBV19; D: -; size: -; CDR3: CASSIRGSLQPQHF; DNA: TGTGCCAGTAGTATAAGGGGGAGTCTTCAGCCCCAGCATTTT
J: TRBJ2-5; V: TRBV25-1; D: -; size: -; CDR3: CASRGTSGETQYF; DNA: TGTGCCAGCAGGGGTACTAGTGGCGAGACCCAGTACTTC
J: TRBJ1-5; V: TRBV5-1; D: TRBD1; size: -; CDR3: CASSLQPGQGDQPQHF; DNA: TGCGCCAGCAGCTTACAACCGGGACAGGGTGACCAGCCCCAGCATTTT
J: TRBJ1-5; V: TRBV7-7; D: -; size: -; CDR3: CASSNPPAAEPQHF; DNA: TGTGCCAGCAGCAATCCCCCGGCGGCGGAGCCCCAGCATTTT
J: TRBJ2-5; V: TRBV20-1; D: -; size: -; CDR3: CSASTRETQYF; DNA: TGCAGTGCTTCGACGAGGGAGACCCAGTACTTC
J: TRBJ1-2; V: TRBV4-1; D: TRBD1; size: few; CDR3: CASSQTTGVDGYTF; DNA: TGCGCCAGCAGCCAAACCACAGGGGTTGATGGCTACACCTTC
J: TRBJ2-1; V: TRBV12-5; D: -; size: -; CDR3: CASGYYNEQFF; DNA: TGTGCTAGTGGCTATTACAATGAGCAGTTCTTC
J: TRBJ1-2; V: TRBV6-5; D: -; size: -; CDR3: CASSYSSWQGGYTF; DNA: TGTGCCAGCAGTTACTCTTCTTGGCAGGGAGGCTACACCTTC
J: TRBJ1-6; V: TRBV4-2; D: -; size: -; CDR3: CASGRQDNINSPLHF; DNA: TGTGCCAGCGGACGACAGGACAACATTAATTCACCCCTCCACTTT
J: TRBJ2-3; V: TRBV2; D: -; size: -; CDR3: CASNAGATDTQYF; DNA: TGTGCCAGCAACGCAGGGGCCACAGATACGCAGTATTTT
J: TRBJ1-5; V: TRBV21-1; D: -; size: -; CDR3: CASSKDGPPAGFQHF; DNA: TGTGCCAGCAGCAAAGACGGGCCCCCAGCGGGATTCCAGCATTTT
J: TRBJ2-6; V: TRBV5-1; D: TRBD1; size: -; CDR3: CASSLGTGAGANVLTF; DNA: TGCGCCAGCAGCTTGGGAACAGGGGCTGGGGCCAACGTCCTGACTTTC
J: TRBJ1-2; V: TRBV28; D: -; size: once; CDR3: CASSSIDSYGYTF; DNA: TGTGCCAGCAGTTCCATCGACAGCTATGGCTACACCTTC
J: TRBJ1-2; V: TRBV5-4; D: TRBD1; size: -; CDR3: CASGDRDRADGYTF; DNA: TGTGCCAGCGGAGACCGGGACAGGGCTGATGGCTACACCTTC
J: TRBJ2-7; V: TRBV11-2; D: -; size: -; CDR3: CASSIRGSYEQYF; DNA: TGTGCCAGCAGCATCCGGGGCTCCTACGAGCAGTACTTC
J: TRBJ1-4; V: TRBV11-2; D: TRBD1; size: once; CDR3: CASSSGTGRNEKLFF; DNA: TGTGCCAGCAGCTCCGGGACAGGTAGAAATGAAAAACTGTTTTTT
J: TRBJ2-2; V: TRBV18; D: -; size: -; CDR3: CASSPRETGELFF; DNA: TGTGCCAGCTCACCAAGGGAGACCGGGGAGCTGTTTTTT
J: TRBJ1-1; V: TRBV2; D: TRBD1; size: -; CDR3: CAIGTGGGTEAFF; DNA: TGTGCCATCGGTACAGGGGGCGGAACTGAAGCTTTCTTT
J: TRBJ2-5; V: TRBV5-8; D: TRBD1; size: -; CDR3: CASAGTGVPETQYF; DNA: TGTGCCAGCGCCGGGACAGGGGTTCCTGAGACCCAGTACTTC
J: TRBJ1-2; V: TRBV27; D: -; size: -; CDR3: CASSFQGSGYTF; DNA: TGTGCCAGCAGTTTCCAGGGTAGTGGCTACACCTTC
J: TRBJ2-5; V: TRBV27; D: -; size: -; CDR3: CASRSSQETQYF; DNA: TGTGCCAGCAGATCTTCCCAAGAGACCCAGTACTTC
J: TRBJ2-5; V: TRBV14; D: TRBD2; size: -; CDR3: CASSIRLTSGEETQYF; DNA: TGTGCCAGCAGCATTCGACTGACTAGCGGGGAAGAGACCCAGTACTTC
J: TRBJ2-1; V: TRBV11-1; D: -; size: -; CDR3: CASSLDPRVDEQFF; DNA: TGTGCCAGCAGCTTAGATCCGCGGGTGGATGAGCAGTTCTTC
J: TRBJ2-1; V: TRBV7-9; D: -; size: -; CDR3: CASSLVGGNEQFF; DNA: TGTGCCAGCAGCTTAGTCGGGGGTAATGAGCAGTTCTTC
J: TRBJ2-5; V: TRBV7-3; D: -; size: -; CDR3: CASSLWGGGQETQYF; DNA: TGTGCCAGCAGCTTATGGGGAGGGGGTCAAGAGACCCAGTACTTC
J: TRBJ1-4; V: TRBV3-1/TRBV3-2; D: -; size: once; CDR3: CASSPQTAGSEKLFF; DNA: TGTGCCAGCAGCCCACAAACAGCAGGCTCTGAAAAACTGTTTTTT